The clone carrying this T cell receptor (beta chain) has a handful of counts. The antigen remains undetermined. The data stem from a study of T cell repertoires in cytomegalovirus infection. TCRdb re-called the reads with MiXCR, one entry per CDR3 protein. The sample consists of under 300,000 distinct CDR3 sequences, about 20% of them appearing once. Germline values: CDR1 MNHEY, CDR2 SMNVEV (reference sequence). The V end lost 6 bases, the J end lost 4 bases, and 19 bases lay between the germline ends. There are 15 residues in the CDR3. The receptor comes from a human donor in good health (CMV status not recorded). Some clones in this sample may be carry-over from other donors' samples. The sample consisted of cultured PBMCs, taken from culture after CMV antigen stimulation. The rearrangement uses TRBV27 and TRBJ2-7; TRBD1 or TRBD2 may be the D gene (5 bases each). This CDR3 reads CASRRTGGTRYEQYF. DNA of the CDR3: TGTGCCAGCAGGAGAACTGGGGGTACCAGGTACGAGCAGTACTTC.